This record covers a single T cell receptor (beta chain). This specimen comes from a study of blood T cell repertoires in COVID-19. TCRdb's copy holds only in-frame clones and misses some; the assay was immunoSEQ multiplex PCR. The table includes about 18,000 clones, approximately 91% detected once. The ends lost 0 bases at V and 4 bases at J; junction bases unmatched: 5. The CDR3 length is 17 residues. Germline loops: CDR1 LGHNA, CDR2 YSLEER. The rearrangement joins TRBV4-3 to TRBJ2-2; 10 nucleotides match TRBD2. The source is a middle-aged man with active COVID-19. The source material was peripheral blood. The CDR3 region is CASSQEALAGATGELFF. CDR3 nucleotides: TGCGCCAGCAGCCAAGAGGCCCTAGCGGGAGCCACCGGGGAGCTGTTTTTT.